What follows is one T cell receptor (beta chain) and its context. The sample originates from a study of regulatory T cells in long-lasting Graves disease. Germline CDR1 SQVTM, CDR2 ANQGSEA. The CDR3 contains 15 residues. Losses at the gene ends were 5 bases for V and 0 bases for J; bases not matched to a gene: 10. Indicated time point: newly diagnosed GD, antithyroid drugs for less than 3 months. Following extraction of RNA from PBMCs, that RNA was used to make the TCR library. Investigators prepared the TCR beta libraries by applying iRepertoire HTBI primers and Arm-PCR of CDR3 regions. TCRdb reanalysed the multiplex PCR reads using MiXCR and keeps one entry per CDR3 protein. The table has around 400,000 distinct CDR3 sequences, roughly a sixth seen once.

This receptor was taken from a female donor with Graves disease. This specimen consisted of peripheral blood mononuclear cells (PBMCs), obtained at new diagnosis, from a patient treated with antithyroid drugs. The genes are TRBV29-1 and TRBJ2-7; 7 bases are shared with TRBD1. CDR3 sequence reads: CSVRDSPLSSYEQYF. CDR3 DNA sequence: TGCAGCGTTAGGGACAGCCCTTTGAGCTCCTACGAGCAGTACTTC.